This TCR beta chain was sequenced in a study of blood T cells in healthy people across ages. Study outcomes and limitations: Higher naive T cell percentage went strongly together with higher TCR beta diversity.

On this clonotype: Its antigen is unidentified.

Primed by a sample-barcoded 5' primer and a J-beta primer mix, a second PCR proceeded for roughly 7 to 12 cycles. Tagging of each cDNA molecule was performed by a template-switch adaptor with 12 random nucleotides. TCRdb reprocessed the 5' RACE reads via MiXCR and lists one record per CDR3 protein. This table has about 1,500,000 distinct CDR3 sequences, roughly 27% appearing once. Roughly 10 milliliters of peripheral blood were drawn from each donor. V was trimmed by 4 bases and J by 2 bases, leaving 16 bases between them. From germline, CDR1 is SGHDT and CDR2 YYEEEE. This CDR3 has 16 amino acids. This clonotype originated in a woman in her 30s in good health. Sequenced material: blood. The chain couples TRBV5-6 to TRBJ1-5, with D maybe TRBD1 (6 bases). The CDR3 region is CASSRGRGRGNQPQHF. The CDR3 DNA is TGTGCCAGCAGCCGAGGTCGGGGGCGAGGCAATCAGCCCCAGCATTTT.